These 17 T cell receptor beta chains came from one sample sequenced in a study of regulatory T cells in long-lasting Graves disease (dated by TCRdb to the early 2020s). The library was prepared using multiplex PCR. This sample was sequenced with an Illumina HiSeq 4000. TCR beta libraries were built with iRepertoire HTBI primers and Arm-PCR amplification of CDR3 regions. The public reads were run again by TCRdb, first through fastp at Q25 and then through MiXCR, and only productive beta chains were kept. CDR3 protein sequences are deduplicated, and each keeps its most common genes and DNA. The table for this sample lists hundreds of thousands of distinct CDR3 sequences; under 20% of them were counted only once. 18% of the sample belongs to the ten largest clones. Read against the paper, the sample's time point label means: newly diagnosed GD, antithyroid drugs for less than 3 months. For both TCR sequencing and RNA sequencing, RNA was extracted from PBMCs using TRIzol.

These sequences were also reported in another study, on T cells in Graves' hyperthyroidism and ophthalmopathy.

Sample: peripheral blood mononuclear cells (PBMCs), taken at new diagnosis, from a patient treated with antithyroid drugs. Receptor source: a woman aged 30 to 39 with Graves disease. Donor details come from another sample of the same person, matched by shared clones.

This clonotype has ten or more counts. The chain links TRBV2 to TRBJ1-5, with D tentatively TRBD1 (5 bases). Germline values: CDR1 SNHLY, CDR2 FYNNEI. With 7 bases removed from V and 4 bases from J, the gap between germline ends came to 11 bases. The CDR3 runs to 13 residues. CDR3 protein: CASMEGRNQPQHF. The DNA for the CDR3 is TGTGCCAGCATGGAGGGACGAAATCAGCCCCAGCATTTT.

This clonotype was counted ten times or more. The V and J genes are TRBV7-2 and TRBJ2-7, with no clear D. Germline V gene data show CDR1 as SGHTA and CDR2 as FQGNSA. This CDR3 contains 16 residues. V lost 2 bases and J 6 bases, leaving 20 bases between the germline ends. The DNA of the CDR3 is TGTGCCAGCAGCTTATTAGTAGCACGATCGTCTGTCGAGCAGTACTTC. It is translated as CASSLLVARSSVEQYF. Based on the CDR3 plus reference TRBV7-2 and TRBJ2-7, the full variable domain is GAGVSQSPSNKVTEKGKDVELRCDPISGHTALYWYRQSLGQGLEFLIYFQGNSAPDKSGLPSDRFSAERTGGSVSTLTIQRTQQEDSAVYLCASSLLVARSSVEQYFGPGTRLTVT.

This clonotype has a count of ten or more. DNA for the CDR3: TGTGCCAGCAGTTTACAGGCGGGGGCGCGTGGCTACACCTTC. Protein product: CASSLQAGARGYTF. The chain joins TRBV27 to TRBJ1-2; the D gene is possibly TRBD1 (6 bases). The germline V gene encodes CDR1 MNHEY and CDR2 SMNVEV (reference sequence). This CDR3 is 14 amino acids long. V was pared by 2 bases and J by 7 bases, with 14 bases between.

This clonotype was counted many times. Here the CDR3 DNA reads TGTGCCAGCAGCTTAGCTCCGGGGAGCTATGGCTACACCTTC. It codes for CASSLAPGSYGYTF. This rearrangement joins TRBV11-2 to TRBJ1-2; D ambiguous. V was cut by 1 base and J by 4 bases, with 10 bases left in between. The CDR3 has 14 amino acids. Germline V lookup: CDR1 SGHAT, CDR2 FQNNGV.

This clonotype was found many times. This chain uses TRBV12-3 or TRBV12-4 with TRBJ2-7; D may be TRBD1 (6 bases). There are 15 residues in the CDR3. V was shortened by 6 bases and J by 0 bases, with 15 bases between the two germline ends. For the CDR3, the DNA is TGTGCCAGCAGGGTGGGGGCCTCAAGCTCCTACGAGCAGTACTTC. Protein: CASRVGASSSYEQYF.

This clonotype came up many times. V gene TRBV2 combines with J gene TRBJ1-1, with D possibly matching TRBD1 (6 bases). The CDR3 runs to 15 residues. Germline-derived CDR1 and CDR2 are SNHLY and FYNNEI. V was trimmed by 2 bases and J by 5 bases, leaving 15 bases between them. The chain's CDR3 is CASSELTAGVTEAFF. CDR3 DNA: TGTGCCAGCAGTGAACTAACCGCAGGGGTTACTGAAGCTTTCTTT.

This clonotype was picked up many times. The chain couples TRBV9 to TRBJ2-7; TRBD1 matches at 7 bases. The V segment lost 0 bases and the J segment 2 bases; nucleotides outside the gene matches: 5. The CDR3 consists of 15 residues. Germline assignment: CDR1 SGDLS and CDR2 YYNGEE. The DNA of the CDR3 is TGTGCCAGCAGCGTAGGAGACAGGGTGACCTACGAGCAGTACTTC. Its protein is CASSVGDRVTYEQYF.

Ten or more counts support this clonotype. The chain employs TRBV28 and TRBJ2-1; D uncertain. The V and J ends lost 9 bases and 0 bases respectively, with 12 bases between them. Germline lookup yields CDR1 MDHEN and CDR2 SYDVKM. The CDR3 is 14 residues long. The DNA for the CDR3 is TGTGCCAGTACCCCCGCTGGCTCCTACAATGAGCAGTTCTTC. Amino acid sequence: CASTPAGSYNEQFF.

This clonotype showed up many times. The rearrangement uses TRBV2 and TRBJ2-3; D uncertain. The CDR3 has 12 residues. From germline, CDR1 is SNHLY and CDR2 FYNNEI. The ends were cut back, 7 bases at V and 5 bases at J, with 10 bases in the middle. The CDR3 loop reads CASIGFRDTQYF. Written as DNA, the CDR3 is TGTGCCAGCATAGGCTTCCGAGATACGCAGTATTTT.

The rearrangement uses TRBV19 and TRBJ1-4, with TRBD1 matching 7 bases. Trimming cost V 5 bases and J 8 bases; bases outside gene matches: 14. From germline, CDR1 is LNHDA and CDR2 SQIVND (reference sequence). The CDR3 consists of 16 residues. CDR3 nucleotide sequence: TGTGCCAGTAGTCCCCCGTTAGGGAGGGGGCGAGAAAAACTGTTTTTT. It codes for CASSPPLGRGREKLFF.

This clonotype was seen ten or more times. This chain joins TRBV28 and TRBJ2-1, with 8 positions matching TRBD1. J was trimmed by 1 base and V by 4 bases; bases with no gene match: 9. Germline V gives CDR1 MDHEN, CDR2 SYDVKM. The CDR3 runs to 17 residues. This chain's CDR3 is CASSSYLQGESYNEQFF. CDR3 sequence (DNA): TGTGCCAGCAGTTCCTACCTACAGGGGGAATCCTACAATGAGCAGTTCTTC.

In its sample, this clonotype was seen a few times. This chain links TRBV15 with TRBJ2-1; D is undetermined. Germline-derived CDR1 and CDR2 are LNHNV and YYDKDF (reference sequence). The CDR3 is 23 amino acids. V was pared by 0 bases and J by 7 bases, with 37 bases between. CDR3 coding DNA: TGTGCCACCAGCAGAGAAGACCGCCGGGCGGAAGGGATCCTTATGATACCTGGGAATGAGCAGTTCTTC. This translates into CATSREDRRAEGILMIPGNEQFF.

The V gene is TRBV9, the J gene TRBJ1-6; tentatively, D is TRBD1 (5 bases). The germline V gene encodes CDR1 SGDLS and CDR2 YYNGEE. V dropped 4 bases and J dropped 7 bases, with 12 bases sitting between them. The CDR3 runs 14 residues. In nucleotides, the CDR3 is TGTGCCAGCAGCCGCGATGGGGCGAATTCACCCCTCCACTTT. This translates into CASSRDGANSPLHF.

This chain connects TRBV28 to TRBJ2-7, with D perhaps matching TRBD1 or TRBD2 (5 bases each). The CDR3 has 13 residues. Per the germline V gene, CDR1 is MDHEN and CDR2 is SYDVKM. Trimming stripped 10 bases from V and 0 bases from J, with 13 bases between. DNA for the CDR3: TGTGCCACTAACGGGGCCTACTCCTACGAGCAGTACTTC. It is translated as CATNGAYSYEQYF.

At least ten counts were recorded for this clonotype. The chain uses TRBV29-1 and TRBJ2-7; TRBD1 is a possible D gene (6 bases). Between the trimmed V and J ends, which lost 7 bases and 6 bases, there was a span of 19 bases. CDR3 length: 13 residues. Germline-derived CDR1 and CDR2 are SQVTM and ANQGSEA. The CDR3 reads CSGVGASSSEQYF. The DNA of the CDR3 is TGCAGCGGGGTGGGGGCAAGCTCGAGCGAGCAGTACTTC.

The rearrangement uses TRBV6-5 and TRBJ1-5, with 8 nucleotides matching TRBD1. The germline V gene encodes CDR1 MNHEY and CDR2 SVGAGI. Trimming removed 2 bases from V and 4 bases from J; junction bases left unmatched: 7. This CDR3 is built from 16 residues. CDR3 nucleotides: TGTGCCAGCAGTTACGGGGCTCACAGGGGGAATCAGCCCCAGCATTTT. This translates into CASSYGAHRGNQPQHF.

The rearrangement uses TRBV12-3 or TRBV12-4 and TRBJ2-7; TRBD1 matches at 7 bases. The CDR3 covers 14 residues. J was trimmed by 5 bases and V by 7 bases; bases with no gene match: 11. CDR3 region: CASTNRPGGNEQYF. Here the CDR3 DNA reads TGTGCCAGCACCAACCGGCCAGGGGGTAACGAGCAGTACTTC.